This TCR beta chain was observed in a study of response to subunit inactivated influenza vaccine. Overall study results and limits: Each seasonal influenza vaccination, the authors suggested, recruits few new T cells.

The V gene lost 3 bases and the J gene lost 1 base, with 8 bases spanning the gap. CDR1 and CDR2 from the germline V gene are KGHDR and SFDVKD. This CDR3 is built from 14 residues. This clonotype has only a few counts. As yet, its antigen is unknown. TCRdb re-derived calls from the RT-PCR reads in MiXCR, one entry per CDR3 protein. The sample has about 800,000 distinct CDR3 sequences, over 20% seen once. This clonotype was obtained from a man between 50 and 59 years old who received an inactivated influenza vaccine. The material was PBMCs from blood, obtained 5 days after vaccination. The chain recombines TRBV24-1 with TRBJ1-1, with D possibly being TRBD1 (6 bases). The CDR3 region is CATSDPGANTEAFF. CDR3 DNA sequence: TGTGCCACCAGTGATCCAGGGGCGAACACTGAAGCTTTCTTT.